These 29 T cell receptor beta chains share one sample of origin, sequenced in a study of Ad26.COV2.S vaccination and SARS-CoV-2 variants. Profiled with immunoSEQ multiplex PCR; TCRdb holds only in-frame clones, not every one. The sample has 350,000 to 450,000 clones, about 85% seen once. This sample's treatment: roughly 19 received Ad26.COV2.S at low or high dose, single or two shots; five or six received placebo; per-sample allocation not given. The study sampled participants on day 63 after the first vaccine or placebo injection. Source: peripheral blood, taken in a trial of Ad26.COV2.S vaccine versus placebo. These receptors all come from a person between 18 and 65 years old who received the Ad26.COV2.S COVID-19 vaccine or a placebo.

Concerning this clone: Other DNA sequences in this specimen translate into the identical CDR3. For the CDR3, the DNA is TGTGCCAGCAGCGTAGGACTGGAACTCACAGATACGCAGTATTTT. Translated: CASSVGLELTDTQYF. The chain recombines TRBV9 with TRBJ2-3; D gene unclear. Germline V gene sequence: CDR1 SGDLS, CDR2 YYNGEE. V lost 0 bases and J lost 2, with 10 bases in between. This CDR3 spans 15 amino acids.

A few counts support this clone. This rearrangement joins TRBV7-6 to TRBJ2-1, with TRBD1 as a possible D gene (5 bases). Looked up from germline, CDR1 is SGHVS and CDR2 is FNYEAQ. V lost 5 bases, J lost 7 bases, and 18 bases lay in between. There are 15 residues in the CDR3. CDR3 residues: CASSPLWERGNEQFF. The CDR3 DNA is TGTGCCAGCAGCCCCTTGTGGGAAAGGGGTAATGAGCAGTTCTTC.

The genes are TRBV6-5 and TRBJ1-2; D unresolved. The CDR3 length is 13 residues. Trimming stripped 2 bases from V and 7 bases from J, with 11 bases between. Per germline, CDR1 MNHEY and CDR2 SVGAGI. CDR3 loop: CASSYEGMGGYTF. The CDR3 DNA sequence: TGTGCCAGCAGTTACGAGGGAATGGGTGGCTACACCTTC.

The chain recombines TRBV14 with TRBJ1-1, with D unclear. With 0 bases removed from V and 5 bases from J, the gap between germline ends came to 7 bases. The germline V gene encodes CDR1 SGHDN and CDR2 FVKESK. The CDR3 is made up of 13 amino acids. The CDR3 sequence: CASSQDLNTEAFF. The CDR3, as DNA: TGTGCCAGCAGCCAAGATCTTAATACTGAAGCTTTCTTT.

The rearrangement uses TRBV5-1 and TRBJ1-4, with 9 positions matching TRBD1. The CDR3 totals 14 residues. V dropped 5 bases and J dropped 8; count of bases not matched to a gene: 7. Looked up from germline, CDR1 is SGHRS and CDR2 is YFSETQ. This chain's CDR3 is CASRRDRVDEKLFF. DNA for the CDR3: TGCGCCAGCAGGCGGGACAGGGTGGACGAAAAACTGTTTTTT.

The rearrangement joins TRBV6-4 to TRBJ1-4; 9 bases map to TRBD1. J lost 4 bases, V lost 4 bases, and 7 bases had no gene match. The germline V gene has CDR1 MRHNA and CDR2 SNTAGT. This CDR3 is built from 16 residues. As DNA, the CDR3 is TGTGCCAGCAGTGGTCCGGGACAGGGTCTTAATGAAAAACTGTTTTTT. Translated, it gives CASSGPGQGLNEKLFF.

This clone was seen once. Different DNA sequences within this sample yield the same CDR3. The chain combines TRBV6-2 or TRBV6-3 with TRBJ1-2, with D possibly being TRBD1 (6 bases). This CDR3 has 14 residues. Trimming removed 0 bases at V and 2 bases at J, with 7 bases between. Per the germline V gene, CDR1 is MNHEY and CDR2 is SVGEGT. The DNA for the CDR3 is TGTGCCAGCAGTTACTCGGACAGAAACTATGGCTACACCTTC. It encodes CASSYSDRNYGYTF.

The genes are TRBV27 and TRBJ2-7; D is ambiguous. The CDR3 runs 13 residues. The germline V gene has CDR1 MNHEY and CDR2 SMNVEV (reference sequence). V was trimmed by 4 bases and J by 3 bases, leaving 10 bases between them. This CDR3 reads CASSSGDRYEQYF. Here the CDR3 DNA reads TGTGCCAGCAGTTCCGGAGACCGCTACGAGCAGTACTTC.

This chain uses TRBV28 with TRBJ1-5, with D hard to call. Germline CDR1 and CDR2: MDHEN and SYDVKM. This CDR3 has 16 amino acids. The V and J ends lost 6 bases and 3 bases respectively, with 18 bases between them. This CDR3 reads CASSALVRASNQPQHF. CDR3 bases: TGTGCCAGCAGCGCCTTGGTTCGGGCGTCCAATCAGCCCCAGCATTTT.

This clone was seen a single time. The chain uses TRBV10-2 and TRBJ2-6, with TRBD2 matching 11 bases. CDR3 size: 15 residues. Germline trimming cut 10 bases from V and 3 bases from J; bases unmatched to any gene: 5. The germline gives CDR1 WSHSY, CDR2 SAAADI. CDR3 protein: CATVLAGGGANVLTF. CDR3 coding DNA: TGCGCCACCGTCCTAGCGGGAGGTGGGGCCAACGTCCTGACTTTC.

The J gene is TRBJ2-7, the V gene TRBV7-2; 10 nucleotides align to TRBD2. Trimming took 6 bases from V and 0 from J; bases not matched to a gene: 5. Germline V gene data show CDR1 as SGHTA and CDR2 as FQGNSA. The CDR3 has 15 amino acids. CDR3 bases: TGTGCCAGCAGTTTAAGCGGGGGGGTCTCCTACGAGCAGTACTTC. Protein product: CASSLSGGVSYEQYF.

The rearrangement uses TRBV7-9 and TRBJ2-7, with 11 bases aligning to TRBD1. The germline V gene has CDR1 SEHNR and CDR2 FQNEAQ (reference sequence). With 7 bases clipped from V and 3 bases from J, the junction kept 5 bases outside the gene matches. This CDR3 comprises 14 residues. This CDR3 is CASTQDRGLYEQYF. CDR3 in DNA: TGTGCCAGCACCCAGGACAGGGGGCTCTACGAGCAGTACTTC.

CDR3 loop: CASSQDREGDTEAFF. CDR3 coding DNA: TGCGCCAGCAGCCAAGATCGCGAGGGAGACACTGAAGCTTTCTTT. The rearrangement links TRBV4-1 to TRBJ1-1, with D unresolved. This CDR3 spans 15 amino acids. CDR1 is MGHRA, CDR2 YSYEKL, per germline. Between the trimmed V and J ends, which lost 0 bases and 3 bases, there was a span of 11 bases.

This clone was counted only a few times. The genes are TRBV19 and TRBJ1-2, with TRBD1 matching over 8 bases. Unmatched junction bases numbered 10, after V lost 7 bases and J lost 0 bases. Germline CDR1 is LNHDA and CDR2 is SQIVND (reference sequence). The CDR3 totals 16 residues. CDR3 coding DNA: TGTGCCAGTACGAGGACAGGGCGGAACGCTAACTATGGCTACACCTTC. It translates to CASTRTGRNANYGYTF.

The chain has TRBV4-3 and TRBJ2-5, with 14 bases matching TRBD2. The CDR3 is made up of 18 amino acids. Trimming at V came to 5 bases and at J to 5 bases, leaving 13 bases not matched to a gene. In germline, CDR1 is LGHNA, CDR2 YSLEER. The CDR3 coding sequence is TGCGCCAGCAGCTTTCGGCGACTAGCGGGAGGGCCGGGGGAGACCCAGTACTTC. This sequence encodes CASSFRRLAGGPGETQYF.

About this clone: The same CDR3 arises from other DNA sequences in this sample as well. The chain combines TRBV5-1 with TRBJ1-6; D possibly corresponds to TRBD1 (6 bases). This CDR3 has 14 amino acids. In germline, CDR1 is SGHRS, CDR2 YFSETQ. V was shortened by 0 bases and J by 7 bases, with 8 bases between the two germline ends. CDR3 in DNA: TGCGCCAGCAGCTTGGGGCAGGGGAATTCACCCCTCCACTTT. Residues: CASSLGQGNSPLHF.

In DNA form, the CDR3 reads TGTGCCAGCAGCTTAGATTCTCGAACGATGTCCTACAATGAGCAGTTCTTC. It specifies CASSLDSRTMSYNEQFF. The chain is built from TRBV11-3 and TRBJ2-1; D uncertain. The CDR3 runs 17 residues. V lost 0 bases and J lost 1, with 13 bases in between. Germline values: CDR1 SGHNT, CDR2 YENEEA.

The J gene is TRBJ2-2, the V gene TRBV7-2; TRBD1 matches 9 bases. The CDR3 spans 14 residues. The V gene's germline CDR1 is SGHTA and CDR2 FQGNSA. With V trimmed by 7 bases and J by 5 bases, 5 bases remained unmatched. CDR3 sequence (DNA): TGTGCCAGCACTACAGGGGGCCGGACCGGGGAGCTGTTTTTT. Translation gives CASTTGGRTGELFF.

This clone was seen many times. The rearrangement joins TRBV2 to TRBJ2-7, with 12 bases fitting TRBD2. V was pared by 6 bases and J by 3 bases, with 3 bases of the junction left unmatched. The germline V gene encodes CDR1 SNHLY and CDR2 FYNNEI. The CDR3 contains 14 residues. DNA of the CDR3: TGTGCCAGCAGAACGACTAGCGGGGGCTACGAGCAGTACTTC. It codes for CASRTTSGGYEQYF.

The rearrangement uses TRBV27 and TRBJ2-7, with TRBD2 identical over 8 bases. This CDR3 has 15 amino acids. V lost 5 bases, J lost 2 bases, and 8 bases stayed unmatched. Germline loops: CDR1 MNHEY, CDR2 SMNVEV (reference sequence). CDR3 in amino acids: CASSPAWREAYEQYF. The CDR3, as DNA: TGTGCCAGCAGTCCGGCCTGGCGGGAGGCCTACGAGCAGTACTTC.

The chain uses TRBV7-2 and TRBJ2-3; 7 bases align to TRBD2. The CDR3 consists of 16 residues. CDR1 is SGHTA, CDR2 FQGNSA, per germline. The V and J ends lost 6 bases and 2 bases, in that order; junction bases with no gene match: 11. The CDR3 loop is CASSPLAAGDTDTQYF. As DNA, the CDR3 is TGTGCCAGCAGTCCTCTAGCTGCGGGGGACACAGATACGCAGTATTTT.

This clone was recorded a few times. The genes are TRBV13 and TRBJ2-2; D might be TRBD1 (6 bases). The CDR3 totals 16 residues. V lost 0 bases and J lost 4, with 12 bases in between. CDR1 and CDR2 from the germline V gene are PRHDT and FYEKMQ (reference sequence). The chain's CDR3 is CASSLGRTDLTGELFF. The DNA of the CDR3 is TGTGCCAGCAGCTTAGGTCGGACAGACCTCACCGGGGAGCTGTTTTTT.

This rearrangement joins TRBV28 to TRBJ1-1; 8 bases agree with TRBD1. The CDR3 has 13 amino acids. The V gene end was trimmed by 5 bases and the J gene end by 4 bases; junction bases not matched to a gene: 3. Germline CDR1 MDHEN, CDR2 SYDVKM. This CDR3 is CASSVQGATEAFF. The CDR3 DNA sequence: TGTGCCAGCAGTGTCCAGGGGGCCACTGAAGCTTTCTTT.

V is TRBV4-1 and J is TRBJ2-5; a possible D gene is TRBD1 (6 bases). The CDR3 totals 16 residues. The V gene's germline CDR1 is MGHRA and CDR2 YSYEKL. Trimming left V 0 bases short and J 5 bases short, with 16 bases between. The CDR3 reads CASSQEGTGSGETQYF. CDR3 DNA sequence: TGCGCCAGCAGCCAAGAGGGTACAGGGTCCGGTGAGACCCAGTACTTC.

This clone was recorded at least ten times. The chain links TRBV30 to TRBJ1-3; a possible D gene is TRBD1 (5 bases). This CDR3 is 14 amino acids long. V lost 7 bases and J 2 bases, leaving 15 bases between the germline ends. Germline assignment: CDR1 GTSNPN and CDR2 SVGIG (reference sequence). CDR3 protein: CAYQSGGAGNTIYF. In DNA, the CDR3 is TGTGCCTACCAGAGCGGGGGAGCTGGAAACACCATATATTTT.

This clone was detected once. The CDR3 DNA reads TGCAGCGTTGTTGGAGGGGGAAACTATGGCTACACCTTC. It yields the protein CSVVGGGNYGYTF. The V and J genes are TRBV29-1 and TRBJ1-2; TRBD1 is a possible D gene (6 bases). This CDR3 has 13 amino acids. V lost 4 bases and J 2 bases, leaving 11 bases between the germline ends. Germline lookup yields CDR1 SQVTM and CDR2 ANQGSEA.

The table lists this clone with a count of one. The chain links TRBV5-1 to TRBJ2-7; D may be TRBD2 (5 bases). The V and J ends lost 4 bases and 3 bases respectively, with 17 bases between them. CDR3 length: 15 residues. Germline V lookup: CDR1 SGHRS, CDR2 YFSETQ. In DNA form, the CDR3 reads TGCGCCAGCAGCCCCAACTCAGCGGCGAACTACGAGCAGTACTTC. Protein: CASSPNSAANYEQYF.

The chain is built from TRBV6-5 and TRBJ2-7, with 11 bases that match TRBD2. In germline, CDR1 is MNHEY, CDR2 SVGAGI. The CDR3 consists of 13 residues. The junction had 2 bases not matched to a gene; V was cut back by 4 bases and J by 6 bases. The CDR3 sequence: CASSFGLAGEQYF. For the CDR3, the DNA is TGTGCCAGCAGTTTCGGACTAGCGGGCGAGCAGTACTTC.

Points on this clone: A read error may account for a junction end that differs from germline. This rearrangement joins TRBV18 to TRBJ2-5; TRBD1 aligns across 9 bases. Germline V CDR1 and CDR2: KGHSH, LQKENI. The CDR3 runs 13 residues. Written as DNA, the CDR3 is TGTGCCAGCTCTCCACAGGGGGCTGAGACCCAGTACTTC. Its protein is CASSPQGAETQYF.